This T cell receptor beta chain came from a study of molecular identifiers for immune sequencing clone quantification. In its sample, this clonotype ranks as medium-sized. Its target is unknown. From around 20,000 to 1,000,000 sorted cells, naive CD8 libraries were generated with 10%, 30% or 50% RNA. Sorting recovered naive CD8 T cells on a CD8+CD4-CCR7+CD45RA+ profile. The study's findings and limits: Naive cells had under 1% of molecules in clones above 20 RNA copies, effectors over 99%.

Library preparation followed earlier protocols using designated TCR primers. TCRdb recomputed calls from the PCR reads with MiXCR, one row per CDR3 protein. Of over 35,000 distinct CDR3 sequences listed, roughly 24% are singletons. The CDR3 sequence is 15 residues long. From germline, CDR1 is SQVTM and CDR2 ANQGSEA. Losses at the gene ends were 7 bases for V and 3 bases for J; bases not matched to a gene: 11. The clonotype comes from a human donor in good health. Some libraries in this study had Jurkat cell RNA spiked in. The sample was naive CD8+ T cells from blood, with Jurkat cell RNA spiked in. Subset denoted: FACS-sorted CD8+CD4-CCR7+CD45RA+ naive T cells. The chain uses TRBV29-1 and TRBJ2-3; TRBD2 matches 9 bases. The CDR3 spells CSAGGPSGATDTQYF. CDR3 nucleotides: TGCAGCGCTGGCGGCCCTAGCGGGGCGACAGATACGCAGTATTTT.